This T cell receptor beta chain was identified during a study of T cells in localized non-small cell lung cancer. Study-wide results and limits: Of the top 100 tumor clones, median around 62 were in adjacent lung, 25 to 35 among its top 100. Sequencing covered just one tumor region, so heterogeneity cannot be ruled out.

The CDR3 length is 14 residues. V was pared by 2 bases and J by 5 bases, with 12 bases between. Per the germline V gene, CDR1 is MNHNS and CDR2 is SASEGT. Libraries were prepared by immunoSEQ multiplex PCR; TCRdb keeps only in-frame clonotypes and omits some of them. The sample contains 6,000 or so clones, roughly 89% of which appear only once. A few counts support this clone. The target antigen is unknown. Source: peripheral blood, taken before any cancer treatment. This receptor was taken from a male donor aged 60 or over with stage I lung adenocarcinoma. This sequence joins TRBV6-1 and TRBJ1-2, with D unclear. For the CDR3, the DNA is TGTGCCAGCAGTGAAAGCGGCAGAGGTTATGGCTACACCTTC. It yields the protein CASSESGRGYGYTF.